These T cell receptor beta chains were read from a single sample in a study of neurological immune-mediated disorders. TCRdb analysed the 5' RACE reads with MiXCR anew, one entry per CDR3 protein. The sample has some 77,000 distinct CDR3 sequences; roughly an eighth are singletons. Sequencing was done on a sample of PBMCs. These receptors originate from a female donor with HTLV-1-associated myelopathy (HAM/TSP). The CDR3 runs from the conserved cysteine through the conserved F or W. D genes are given only for firm matches. Size is stated for part of the rows, as once, few or many counts, or as a class when the clone is expanded.

NA	many	TRBV9	16	TRBJ2-2	TGTGCCAGCAGCGTAGGAAGGAGGGGGGTAACCGGGGAGCTGTTTTTT	CASSVGRRGVTGELFF
NA	many	TRBV2	15	TRBJ2-5	TGTGCCAGCAGTTTAGGAGCACTGGGGCAAGAGACCCAGTACTTC	CASSLGALGQETQYF
TRBD1	many	TRBV4-1	15	TRBJ2-3	TGCGCCAGCAGCCATCCCGGACAGGGCGCAGATACGCAGTATTTT	CASSHPGQGADTQYF
NA	many	TRBV4-2	16	TRBJ2-6	TGTGCCAGCAGCCAAGGAGGCATCTCTGGGGCCAACGTCCTGACTTTC	CASSQGGISGANVLTF
NA	many	TRBV5-1	17	TRBJ1-1	TGCGCCAGCAGCTTGGGGTCGGTGGGATCCCAGAACACTGAAGCTTTCTTT	CASSLGSVGSQNTEAFF
NA	few	TRBV24-1	12	TRBJ1-2	TGTGCCACCCACGACCCAGGTTCTGGCTACACCTTC	CATHDPGSGYTF
TRBD1	many	TRBV7-9	17	TRBJ2-5	TGTGCCAGCAGCCCTACTTTATCTGGACAGGTGCAAGAGACCCAGTACTTC	CASSPTLSGQVQETQYF
NA	NA	TRBV6-2/TRBV6-3	16	TRBJ1-5	TGTGCCAGCAGTTACTCATCTGGACAGAGTAATCAGCCCCAGCATTTT	CASSYSSGQSNQPQHF
NA	many	TRBV9	16	TRBJ2-6	TGTGCCAGCAGCGTAGTAGTTGGGTCTGGGGCCAACGTCCTGACTTTC	CASSVVVGSGANVLTF
NA	many	TRBV9	13	TRBJ2-7	TGTGCCAGCAGCGACGGGAGAGGGTACGAGCAGTACTTC	CASSDGRGYEQYF
NA	few	TRBV29-1	15	TRBJ1-2	TGCAGCGTTGAAGATCGGACTTCCAGAAGGTATGGCTACACCTTC	CSVEDRTSRRYGYTF
NA	many	TRBV5-1	14	TRBJ2-3	TGCGCCAGCAGCTTCGAGCGGGCCACAGATACGCAGTATTTT	CASSFERATDTQYF
TRBD1	once	TRBV6-6	14	TRBJ2-7	TGTGCCAGCAGTCCGCGGGACAGGGTCCACGAGCAGTACTTC	CASSPRDRVHEQYF
NA	many	TRBV5-1	20	TRBJ2-1	TGCGCCAGCAGCTCCCTGGGGGCTAGCGAGGGGGCAAGGACCTACAATGAGCAGTTCTTC	CASSSLGASEGARTYNEQFF
NA	many	TRBV5-1	16	TRBJ2-2	TGCGCCAGCAGCTTGGCGGCCGACCCGGGGACCGGGGAGCTGTTTTTT	CASSLAADPGTGELFF
TRBD1	few	TRBV18	14	TRBJ2-7	TGTGCCAGCTCCGGGACAGGGGGAATCTACGAGCAGTACTTC	CASSGTGGIYEQYF
NA	many	TRBV7-2	14	TRBJ2-1	TGTGCCAGCAGCTTACTCTCGGCGGGGAATGAGCAGTTCTTC	CASSLLSAGNEQFF
NA	NA	TRBV12-3/TRBV12-4	16	TRBJ1-5	TGTGCCAGCAGTCGTAGCCCGGGGACCGCCCAATGGCCCCAGCATTTT	CASSRSPGTAQWPQHF
NA	many	TRBV12-3/TRBV12-4	15	TRBJ2-2	TGTGCCAGCAGTTACGGGGGGCAAGACACCGGGGAGCTGTTTTTT	CASSYGGQDTGELFF
NA	many	TRBV28	16	TRBJ2-3	TGTGCCAGCAGTTTAATAGGGTGGGGGGGCACAGATACGCAGTATTTT	CASSLIGWGGTDTQYF
TRBD2	many	TRBV7-9	15	TRBJ2-1	TGTGCCAGCAAGCTTGGGACTAGCGGCGGCTATGAGCAGTTCTTC	CASKLGTSGGYEQFF
TRBD1	many	TRBV29-1	13	TRBJ2-1	TGCAGCGCTGAGGGACAGAGCTACAATGAGCAGTTCTTC	CSAEGQSYNEQFF
TRBD1	NA	TRBV10-1	14	TRBJ1-6	TGCGCCAGCAGCGCCGGGACAGGGGCTTCACCCCTCCACTTT	CASSAGTGASPLHF
TRBD1	many	TRBV20-1	14	TRBJ2-7	TGCAGTGCCGTCATTGGGACAGCTATCTACGAGCAGTACTTC	CSAVIGTAIYEQYF
NA	many	TRBV4-2	15	TRBJ1-5	TGTGCCAGCAGCCCGCAGGACAATAGCAATCAGCCCCAGCATTTT	CASSPQDNSNQPQHF
TRBD1	medium-sized	TRBV4-2	15	TRBJ2-7	TGTGCCAGCAGCCAGGGACAGGGGGTCTCCTACGAGCAGTACTTC	CASSQGQGVSYEQYF
NA	many	TRBV5-1	14	TRBJ2-1	TGCGCCAGCAGCTTGGACAGGGCACACAATGAGCAGTTCTTC	CASSLDRAHNEQFF
NA	many	TRBV29-1	11	TRBJ2-3	TGCAGCGCCACCGGGGGAGATACGCAGTATTTT	CSATGGDTQYF
TRBD1	few	TRBV24-1	22	TRBJ2-3	TGTGCCACCAGTGATCTACCTAGGGGACAGGGACACCCCGCCGGGGAAGCAGATACGCAGTATTTT	CATSDLPRGQGHPAGEADTQYF
TRBD1	NA	TRBV2	15	TRBJ2-1	TGTGCCAGCAGTTTGGACAGGGGAGTGTACAATGAGCAGTTCTTC	CASSLDRGVYNEQFF
NA	medium-sized	TRBV5-6	15	TRBJ1-5	TGTGCCAGCAGCTTGCGCAGGCATAGCAATCAGCCCCAGCATTTT	CASSLRRHSNQPQHF
NA	many	TRBV27	15	TRBJ2-7	TGTGCCAGCAGTTCGGACGGTGGGGGGATCTACGAGCAGTACTTC	CASSSDGGGIYEQYF
TRBD2	many	TRBV20-1	15	TRBJ2-3	TGCAGTGCTATGGGACTAGCGGCCGTGACAGATACGCAGTATTTT	CSAMGLAAVTDTQYF
NA	many	TRBV11-2	13	TRBJ1-4	TGTGCCAGCAGCTACCTAGGGGGGGAAAAACTGTTTTTT	CASSYLGGEKLFF
TRBD1	many	TRBV5-1	16	TRBJ1-1	TGCGCCAGCAGCTTGGGGGACAGGCCCCTGAACACTGAAGCTTTCTTT	CASSLGDRPLNTEAFF
NA	many	TRBV5-1	14	TRBJ2-7	TGCGCCAGCAGCTTGGAACAGGGCGTTTACGAGCAGTACTTC	CASSLEQGVYEQYF
NA	many	TRBV7-9	14	TRBJ2-5	TGTGCCAGCAGCATGGAAGACCGCCGGGAGACCCAGTACTTC	CASSMEDRRETQYF
NA	many	TRBV15	12	TRBJ1-6	TGTGCCACCAGCAACCATGCTTCACCCCTCCACTTT	CATSNHASPLHF
TRBD1	many	TRBV5-1	13	TRBJ2-7	TGCGCCAGCAGCACCGGACAGGAGTACGAGCAGTACTTC	CASSTGQEYEQYF
NA	NA	TRBV9	17	TRBJ2-5	TGTGCAAGCAGCGTAGGGTCGTCCAGGGACGGATCGGATACCCAGTACTTC	CASSVGSSRDGSDTQYF
NA	NA	TRBV2	14	TRBJ2-1	TGTGCCAGCAGTCGGGTTAGCGGATACAATGAGCAGTTCTTC	CASSRVSGYNEQFF
NA	many	TRBV7-8	15	TRBJ2-5	TGTGCCAGCAGCCCCCTGGGGACTCCGCTAGACACCCAGTACTTC	CASSPLGTPLDTQYF
TRBD1	many	TRBV6-5	14	TRBJ2-7	TGTGCCAGCAGCCCTAGGACAGGGATCTACGAGCAGTACTTC	CASSPRTGIYEQYF
NA	NA	TRBV20-1	16	TRBJ2-3	TGCAGTGCTAGAGATCTCCGGCGGGGCAGCACAGATACGCAGTATTTT	CSARDLRRGSTDTQYF
TRBD2	NA	TRBV3-1	17	TRBJ2-5	TGTGCCAGCAGCCAAGACTATGGGAGCGGGGGGTTTGAGACCCAGTACTTC	CASSQDYGSGGFETQYF
NA	many	TRBV5-1	16	TRBJ2-6	TGCGCCAGCAGGGCCGGGACGGCGTCTGGGGCCAACGTCCTGACTTTC	CASRAGTASGANVLTF
NA	medium-sized	TRBV5-6	15	TRBJ2-3	TGTGCCAGCAGCTTCCGCGGGACCAGCACAGATACGCAGTATTTT	CASSFRGTSTDTQYF